This T cell receptor beta chain was documented in a study of shared clonotypes between healthy human individuals. Study observations and caveats: Clonotypes shared by all four donors outscored non-shared clonotypes in generation probability.

With respect to this clone: No antigen is known for it.

Repertoires were generated with immunoSEQ multiplex PCR, while TCRdb's copy carries only in-frame clones and drops some. Among millions of clones, about 92% were seen once, and the ten largest hold about 0.41%. A split of CD4+ cells into CD45RA+ naive and CD45RA-negative memory subsets was performed. Sample: naive CD4+ T cells from PBMCs. As to subset: CD45RA+ positively selected. This TCR derives from a man between 18 and 29 years old in good health. Some clones in this sample may be carry-over from other donors' samples.

The CDR3 DNA reads as TGTGCCAGCAGTTATTATCAGTCAAACACTGAAGCTTTCTTT. Translating it yields CASSYYQSNTEAFF. This chain joins TRBV6-6 and TRBJ1-1; D gene uncertain. Germline V gene lookup returns CDR1 MNHNY and CDR2 SVGAGI (reference sequence). There are 14 residues in the CDR3. With 3 bases removed from V and 2 bases from J, the gap between germline ends came to 10 bases.